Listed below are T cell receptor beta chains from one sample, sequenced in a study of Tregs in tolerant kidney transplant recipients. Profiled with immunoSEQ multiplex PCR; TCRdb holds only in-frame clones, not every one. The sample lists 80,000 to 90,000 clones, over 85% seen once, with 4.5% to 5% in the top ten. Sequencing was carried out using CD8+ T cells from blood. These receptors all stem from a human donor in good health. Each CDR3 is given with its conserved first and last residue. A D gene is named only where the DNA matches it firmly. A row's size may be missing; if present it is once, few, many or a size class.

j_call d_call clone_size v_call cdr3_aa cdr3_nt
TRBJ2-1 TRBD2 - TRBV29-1 CSVDGVGGTYNEQFF TGCAGCGTTGACGGTGTGGGGGGGACCTACAATGAGCAGTTCTTC
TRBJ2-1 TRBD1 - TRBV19 CASETGTGTLYNEQFF TGTGCCAGTGAAACCGGGACAGGGACCCTCTACAATGAGCAGTTCTTC
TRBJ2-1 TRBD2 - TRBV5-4 CASSPGLARGNEQFF TGTGCCAGCAGCCCCGGACTAGCGAGGGGCAATGAGCAGTTCTTC
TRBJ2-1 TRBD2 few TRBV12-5 CASGFGLAGGNEQFF TGTGCTAGTGGTTTTGGTCTAGCGGGTGGCAATGAGCAGTTCTTC
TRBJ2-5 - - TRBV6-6 CASSYERGGRETQYF TGTGCCAGCAGTTATGAGAGGGGCGGGCGAGAGACCCAGTACTTC
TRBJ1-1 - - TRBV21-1 CASSKVGGWKRPRLNTEAFF TGTGCCAGCAGCAAAGTCGGAGGGTGGAAGAGACCCCGACTAAACACTGAAGCTTTCTTT
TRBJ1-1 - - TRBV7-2 CASSLGSWTEAFF TGTGCCAGCAGCTTAGGAAGCTGGACTGAAGCTTTCTTT
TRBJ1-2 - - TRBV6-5 CASSEAPSSGYTF TGTGCCAGCAGTGAAGCACCCAGCTCTGGCTACACCTTC
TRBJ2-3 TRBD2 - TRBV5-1 CASSDAGTSPTDTQYF TGCGCCAGCAGCGACGCCGGGACTAGCCCCACAGATACGCAGTATTTT
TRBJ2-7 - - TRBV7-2 CASSLPGIYEQYF TGTGCCAGCAGCTTACCGGGCATCTACGAGCAGTACTTC
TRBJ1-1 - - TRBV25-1 CASSEYAPWTMNTEAFF TGTGCCAGCAGTGAATATGCTCCTTGGACCATGAACACTGAAGCTTTCTTT
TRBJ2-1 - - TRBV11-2 CASKGTREHQQFF TGTGCCAGCAAGGGTACAAGAGAACATCAGCAGTTCTTC
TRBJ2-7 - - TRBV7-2 CASSSTYEQYF TGTGCCAGCAGCAGCACCTACGAGCAGTACTTC
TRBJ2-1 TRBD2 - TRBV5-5 CASINSGGYNEQFF TGTGCCAGTATTAATAGCGGGGGGTACAATGAGCAGTTCTTC
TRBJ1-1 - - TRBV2 CAPRGNTEAFF TGTGCCCCCAGGGGAAACACTGAAGCTTTCTTT
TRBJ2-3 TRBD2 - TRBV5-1 CASSPLTSGGALDTQYF TGCGCCAGCAGCCCCTTGACTAGCGGGGGGGCCCTAGATACGCAGTATTTT
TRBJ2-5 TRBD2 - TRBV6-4 CASSDRTSGGAQETQYF TGTGCCAGCAGTGACAGGACTAGCGGGGGGGCCCAAGAGACCCAGTACTTC
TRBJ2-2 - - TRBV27 CASSLQLTGELFF TGTGCCAGCAGTTTACAGCTGACCGGGGAGCTGTTTTTT
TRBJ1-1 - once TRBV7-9 CASRGNPNTEAFF TGTGCCAGCAGGGGGAACCCGAACACTGAAGCTTTCTTT
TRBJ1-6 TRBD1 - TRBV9 CASSVETGSYNSPLHF TGTGCCAGCAGCGTGGAGACAGGGTCCTATAATTCACCCCTCCACTTT
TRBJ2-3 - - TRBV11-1 CASSPNRGSADTQYF TGTGCCAGCAGCCCGAACCGGGGGAGCGCAGATACGCAGTATTTT
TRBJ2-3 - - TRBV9 CASSPPLVLLFTDTQYF TGTGCCAGCAGCCCCCCCCTGGTGTTACTTTTCACAGATACGCAGTATTTT
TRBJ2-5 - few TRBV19 CASSISGDQETQYF TGTGCCAGTAGTATCAGCGGTGACCAAGAGACCCAGTACTTC
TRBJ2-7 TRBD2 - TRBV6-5 CASSSGETYEQYF TGTGCCAGCAGTAGCGGGGAGACCTACGAGCAGTACTTC
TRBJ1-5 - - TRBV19 CASSIYQGGNQPQHF TGTGCCAGTAGTATCTATCAGGGAGGCAATCAGCCCCAGCATTTT
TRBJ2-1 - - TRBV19 CASSEQGGVYNEQFF TGTGCCAGTAGTGAGCAGGGTGGGGTCTACAATGAGCAGTTCTTC
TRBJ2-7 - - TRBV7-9 CASSLGTEYEQYF TGTGCCAGCAGCTTAGGGACAGAATACGAGCAGTACTTC
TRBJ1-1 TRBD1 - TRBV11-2 CASSRQGSGDTEAFF TGTGCCAGCAGCCGACAGGGGAGCGGTGACACTGAAGCTTTCTTT
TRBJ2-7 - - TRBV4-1 CASSGETREQYF TGCGCCAGCAGTGGCGAGACTAGGGAGCAGTACTTC
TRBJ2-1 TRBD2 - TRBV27 CASSWTSGTYNEQFF TGTGCCAGCAGTTGGACTAGCGGGACCTACAATGAGCAGTTCTTC
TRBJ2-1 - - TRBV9 CASSPSRPDNEQFF TGTGCCAGCAGCCCAAGCCGACCGGACAATGAGCAGTTCTTC
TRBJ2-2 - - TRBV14 CASSQEIGELFF TGTGCCAGCAGCCAAGAAATCGGGGAGCTGTTTTTT
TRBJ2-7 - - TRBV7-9 CASSLLTGGNEQYF TGTGCCAGCAGCTTACTTACGGGCGGTAACGAGCAGTACTTC
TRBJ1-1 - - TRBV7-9 CASSPRDINTEAFF TGTGCCAGCAGCCCCCGGGACATCAACACTGAAGCTTTCTTT
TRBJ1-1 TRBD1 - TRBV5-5 CASSLIWTGNTEAFF TGTGCCAGCAGCTTGATCTGGACAGGGAACACTGAAGCTTTCTTT
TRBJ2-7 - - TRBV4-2 CASSQSGTMDEQYF TGTGCCAGCAGCCAATCCGGGACAATGGACGAGCAGTACTTC
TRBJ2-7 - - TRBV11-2 CASSTYEQYF TGTGCCAGCAGCACCTACGAGCAGTACTTC
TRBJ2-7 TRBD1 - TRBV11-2 CASRSTGFHEQYF TGTGCCAGCAGGTCGACAGGGTTCCACGAGCAGTACTTC
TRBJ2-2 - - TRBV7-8 CASSLASRADTGELFF TGTGCCAGCAGCTTAGCTTCCCGGGCTGACACCGGGGAGCTGTTTTTT
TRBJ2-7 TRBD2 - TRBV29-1 CSVQKGTSGYEQYF TGCAGCGTCCAGAAAGGGACTAGCGGTTACGAGCAGTACTTC
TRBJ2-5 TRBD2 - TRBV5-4 CASSLGSSSGGPGWRETQYF TGTGCCAGCAGCTTGGGGTCTTCTAGCGGGGGGCCCGGGTGGAGGGAGACCCAGTACTTC
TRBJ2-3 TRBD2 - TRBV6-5 CASRWDYTDTQYF TGTGCCAGCAGATGGGACTACACAGATACGCAGTATTTT
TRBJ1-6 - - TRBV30 CAWSVRWSSYNSPLHF TGTGCCTGGAGTGTTAGGTGGAGCTCCTATAATTCACCCCTCCACTTT
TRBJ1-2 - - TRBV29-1 CSVVIPGVYGYTF TGCAGCGTTGTGATTCCGGGAGTCTATGGCTACACCTTC
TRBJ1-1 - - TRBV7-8 CASSLSWDILNTEAFF TGTGCCAGCAGCTTGTCCTGGGACATTCTGAACACTGAAGCTTTCTTT
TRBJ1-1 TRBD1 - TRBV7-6 CASSRQGASEAFF TGTGCCAGCAGCAGACAGGGTGCCTCTGAAGCTTTCTTT
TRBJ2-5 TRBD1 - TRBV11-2 CASDLGTGEETQYF TGTGCCAGCGACCTTGGGACAGGGGAAGAGACCCAGTACTTC
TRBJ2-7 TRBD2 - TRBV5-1 CASSFSGAIPYEQYF TGCGCCAGCAGCTTTAGCGGGGCGATCCCCTACGAGCAGTACTTC
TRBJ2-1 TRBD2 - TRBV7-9 CASSYGGDFYNEQFF TGTGCCAGCAGTTACGGGGGGGACTTCTACAATGAGCAGTTCTTC
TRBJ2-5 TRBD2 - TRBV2 CASIPPGGLKETQYF TGTGCCAGCATCCCACCTGGGGGACTAAAAGAGACCCAGTACTTC
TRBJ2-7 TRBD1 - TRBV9 CASSVGQGAAYEQYF TGTGCCAGCAGCGTAGGACAGGGGGCTGCCTACGAGCAGTACTTC
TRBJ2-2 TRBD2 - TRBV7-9 CASSSGTSGNTGELFF TGTGCCAGCAGCTCTGGGACTAGCGGAAACACCGGGGAGCTGTTTTTT
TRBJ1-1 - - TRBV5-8 CASSLGTGETEAFF TGTGCCAGCAGCTTGGGCACAGGTGAGACTGAAGCTTTCTTT